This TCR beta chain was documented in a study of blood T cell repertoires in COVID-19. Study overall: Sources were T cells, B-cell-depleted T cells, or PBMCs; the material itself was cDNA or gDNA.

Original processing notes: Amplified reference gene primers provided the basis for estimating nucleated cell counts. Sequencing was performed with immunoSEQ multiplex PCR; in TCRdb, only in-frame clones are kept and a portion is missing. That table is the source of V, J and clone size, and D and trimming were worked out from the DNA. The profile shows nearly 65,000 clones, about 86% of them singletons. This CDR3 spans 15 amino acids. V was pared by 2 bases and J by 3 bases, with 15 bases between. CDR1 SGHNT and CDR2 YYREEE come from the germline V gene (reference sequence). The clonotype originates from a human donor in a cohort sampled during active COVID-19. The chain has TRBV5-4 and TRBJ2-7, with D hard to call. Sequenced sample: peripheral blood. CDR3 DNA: TGTGCCAGCAGCTTTAAGGCACTAACCGACTACGAGCAGTACTTC. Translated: CASSFKALTDYEQYF.